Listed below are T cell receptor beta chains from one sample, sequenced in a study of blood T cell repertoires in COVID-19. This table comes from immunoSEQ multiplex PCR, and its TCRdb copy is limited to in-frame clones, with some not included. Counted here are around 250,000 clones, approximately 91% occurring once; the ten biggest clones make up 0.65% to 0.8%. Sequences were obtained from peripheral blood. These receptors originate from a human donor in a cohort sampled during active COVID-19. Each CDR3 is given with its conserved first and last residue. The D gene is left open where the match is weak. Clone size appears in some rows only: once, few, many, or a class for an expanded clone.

CDR3 protein: CASSYRTAYGYTF
CDR3 DNA: TGTGCCAGCAGTTACAGGACAGCCTATGGCTACACCTTC
V gene: TRBV6-5
D gene: -
J gene: TRBJ1-2
clone size: -

CDR3 protein: CASRPPGQYNSPLHF
CDR3 DNA: TGTGCCAGCAGACCGCCGGGACAGTATAATTCACCCCTCCACTTT
V gene: TRBV6-6
D gene: TRBD1
J gene: TRBJ1-6
clone size: -

CDR3 protein: CASSPSGFNNEQFF
CDR3 DNA: TGTGCCAGCAGCCCGAGCGGATTTAACAATGAGCAGTTCTTC
V gene: TRBV6-4
D gene: -
J gene: TRBJ2-1
clone size: -

CDR3 protein: CASSSGPGQGGSGNTIYF
CDR3 DNA: TGTGCCAGCAGCTCCGGGCCCGGACAGGGGGGCTCTGGAAACACCATATATTTT
V gene: TRBV5-6
D gene: TRBD1
J gene: TRBJ1-3
clone size: -

CDR3 protein: CASSSRGGSDEQYF
CDR3 DNA: TGTGCCAGCAGCTCCCGCGGTGGGTCGGACGAGCAGTACTTC
V gene: TRBV7-9
D gene: -
J gene: TRBJ2-7
clone size: -

CDR3 protein: CASSLHGTSGSYEQYF
CDR3 DNA: TGTGCCAGCAGTCTCCACGGGACTAGCGGGAGTTACGAGCAGTACTTC
V gene: TRBV6-2/TRBV6-3
D gene: TRBD2
J gene: TRBJ2-7
clone size: once

CDR3 protein: CASSQAGTGETEAFF
CDR3 DNA: TGTGCCAGCAGCCAGGCAGGAACAGGGGAGACTGAAGCTTTCTTT
V gene: TRBV3-1/TRBV3-2
D gene: TRBD1
J gene: TRBJ1-1
clone size: -

CDR3 protein: CATAISFDSPLHF
CDR3 DNA: TGTGCCACCGCGATATCTTTTGATTCACCCCTCCACTTT
V gene: TRBV19
D gene: -
J gene: TRBJ1-6
clone size: -

CDR3 protein: CASSLDWVGDDYGYTF
CDR3 DNA: TGTGCCAGCAGCTTAGATTGGGTAGGGGATGACTATGGCTACACCTTC
V gene: TRBV11-2
D gene: -
J gene: TRBJ1-2
clone size: once

CDR3 protein: CASRKPPGLAGVGVTGELFF
CDR3 DNA: TGTGCCAGCAGGAAGCCCCCGGGACTAGCGGGAGTTGGCGTCACCGGGGAGCTGTTTTTT
V gene: TRBV28
D gene: TRBD2
J gene: TRBJ2-2
clone size: -

CDR3 protein: CASSVQGTSGEEQFF
CDR3 DNA: TGTGCCAGCAGTGTCCAGGGGACTAGCGGGGAGGAGCAGTTCTTC
V gene: TRBV9
D gene: TRBD2
J gene: TRBJ2-1
clone size: -

CDR3 protein: CASSSWTSGGYEQYF
CDR3 DNA: TGTGCCAGCAGCTCGTGGACTAGCGGGGGGTACGAGCAGTACTTC
V gene: TRBV7-6
D gene: TRBD2
J gene: TRBJ2-7
clone size: -

CDR3 protein: CASSQEASGRALGELFF
CDR3 DNA: TGCGCCAGCAGCCAAGAAGCTAGCGGGAGGGCCCTCGGGGAGCTGTTTTTT
V gene: TRBV4-3
D gene: TRBD2
J gene: TRBJ2-2
clone size: once

CDR3 protein: CASSSGCRGEKLFF
CDR3 DNA: TGTGCCAGCAGCAGTGGGTGTAGGGGGGAAAAACTGTTTTTT
V gene: TRBV21-1
D gene: -
J gene: TRBJ1-4
clone size: -

CDR3 protein: CASTGSDLAKNIQYF
CDR3 DNA: TGTGCCAGCACTGGCTCAGACTTAGCCAAAAACATTCAGTACTTC
V gene: TRBV28
D gene: -
J gene: TRBJ2-4
clone size: -

CDR3 protein: CVAASSQSVTSRNTEAFF
CDR3 DNA: TGTGTCGCCGCCAGCAGTCAATCGGTCACGTCTAGGAACACTGAAGCTTTCTTT
V gene: TRBV23-1
D gene: -
J gene: TRBJ1-1
clone size: once

CDR3 protein: CASRRPGTGLNGYTF
CDR3 DNA: TGTGCCAGCAGGCGTCCCGGGACAGGGTTAAATGGCTACACCTTC
V gene: TRBV5-6
D gene: TRBD1
J gene: TRBJ1-2
clone size: -

CDR3 protein: CATSRDLREGAMNTEAFF
CDR3 DNA: TGTGCCACCAGCAGAGATTTGCGAGAGGGGGCCATGAACACTGAAGCTTTCTTT
V gene: TRBV15
D gene: TRBD1
J gene: TRBJ1-1
clone size: once

CDR3 protein: CASNSYEGAIGYTF
CDR3 DNA: TGTGCCAGTAATTCCTATGAGGGGGCGATTGGCTACACCTTC
V gene: TRBV19
D gene: TRBD1
J gene: TRBJ1-2
clone size: -

CDR3 protein: CASSPLAAQGNEKLFF
CDR3 DNA: TGCGCCAGCAGTCCGTTGGCGGCGCAGGGGAACGAAAAACTGTTTTTT
V gene: TRBV4-3
D gene: -
J gene: TRBJ1-4
clone size: -

CDR3 protein: CASSPQRRAEEQYF
CDR3 DNA: TGTGCCAGCAGCCCGCAGAGGAGGGCTGAAGAGCAGTACTTC
V gene: TRBV7-3
D gene: -
J gene: TRBJ2-7
clone size: -

CDR3 protein: CASSEQGRHGYTF
CDR3 DNA: TGCGCCAGCAGTGAACAGGGGAGGCACGGCTACACCTTC
V gene: TRBV10-2
D gene: TRBD1
J gene: TRBJ1-2
clone size: -

CDR3 protein: CASSQVIGGNYGYTF
CDR3 DNA: TGCGCCAGCAGCCAAGTTATCGGGGGAAACTATGGCTACACCTTC
V gene: TRBV4-3
D gene: -
J gene: TRBJ1-2
clone size: -

CDR3 protein: CATSDPTSGGSYNEQFF
CDR3 DNA: TGTGCCACCAGTGATCCGACTAGCGGGGGTAGTTACAATGAGCAGTTCTTC
V gene: TRBV24-1
D gene: TRBD2
J gene: TRBJ2-1
clone size: -

CDR3 protein: CASSPRGPTYEQYF
CDR3 DNA: TGTGCCAGCAGCCCGCGGGGGCCAACCTACGAGCAGTACTTC
V gene: TRBV5-6
D gene: -
J gene: TRBJ2-7
clone size: -

CDR3 protein: CASSPGTSGSLGETQYF
CDR3 DNA: TGTGCCAGCAGTCCAGGGACTAGCGGGAGTTTAGGAGAGACCCAGTACTTC
V gene: TRBV11-2
D gene: TRBD2
J gene: TRBJ2-5
clone size: -

CDR3 protein: CASSQAQTGGAGANVLTF
CDR3 DNA: TGTGCCAGCAGCCAAGCACAGACAGGGGGCGCTGGGGCCAACGTCCTGACTTTC
V gene: TRBV4-2
D gene: TRBD1
J gene: TRBJ2-6
clone size: -